The source of this T cell receptor (beta chain) is a study of OX40 agonist ivuxolimab in advanced cancers. As for the study in general: Patients were dosed intravenously with ivuxolimab at 0.01 to 10 mg/kg every 2 weeks. General observations from the study: Certain nonresponders additionally had low normalized T-cell clonal expansion. Partial responders at 0.1-3.0 mg/kg had among the lowest clonal expansion.

V dropped 3 bases and J dropped 2 bases, with 14 bases sitting between them. Germline lookup yields CDR1 SGHRS and CDR2 YFSETQ. This CDR3 comprises 15 residues. Note on this clone: Antigen unknown.

Here immunoSEQ multiplex PCR was the method, and the copy in TCRdb shows in-frame clones only, minus some. The sample holds over 90,000 clones, roughly nine tenths seen once. Drawing of blood for sampling happened at baseline, at cycle 4 day 1, and at cycle 7 day 1. This rearrangement joins TRBV5-1 to TRBJ2-5; tentative D call: TRBD1 (6 bases). The input for sequencing was CD4+ or CD8+ T cells sorted from blood, taken in a trial of the OX40 agonist ivuxolimab. The clonotype comes from an adult with an advanced solid tumor such as melanoma, head and neck, liver or kidney cancer. The CDR3: CASSSPGDRQETQYF. The CDR3 coding sequence is TGCGCCAGCAGCTCCCCAGGGGATCGGCAAGAGACCCAGTACTTC.